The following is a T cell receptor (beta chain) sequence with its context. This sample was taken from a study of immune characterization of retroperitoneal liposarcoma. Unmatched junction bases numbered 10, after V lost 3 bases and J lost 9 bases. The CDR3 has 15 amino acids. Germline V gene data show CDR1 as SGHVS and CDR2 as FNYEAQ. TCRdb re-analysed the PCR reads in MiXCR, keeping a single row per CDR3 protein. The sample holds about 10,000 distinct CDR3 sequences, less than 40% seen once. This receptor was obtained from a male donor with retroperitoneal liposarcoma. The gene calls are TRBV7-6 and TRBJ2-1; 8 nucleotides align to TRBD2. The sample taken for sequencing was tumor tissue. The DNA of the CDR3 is TGTGCCAGCAGCTTGACCGGGACTAGGAGTAGTGAGCAGTTCTTC. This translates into CASSLTGTRSSEQFF.